Listed here are 10 T cell receptor beta chains from one sample, sequenced in a study of T-cell memory formation after mild COVID-19. TCRdb fed the 5' RACE reads into MiXCR, producing one record per CDR3 protein. The data hold about 340,000 distinct CDR3 sequences, with roughly 20% observed a single time. Material for sequencing was PBMCs or a T cell subset sorted from them (not recorded which). These TCRs come from an adult woman who had mild COVID-19 (a few samples of this study predate the infection). Cell type and time point are not known.

This clonotype showed up just a few times. This chain joins TRBV29-1 and TRBJ1-1, with 9 bases fitting TRBD1. Germline CDR1 SQVTM, CDR2 ANQGSEA. This CDR3 is built from 14 residues. After removal of 4 bases from V and 5 bases from J, the junction contained 8 bases not matched to a gene. CDR3 sequence (DNA): TGCAGCGTTGTCCGGGACAGGGTGTATACTGAAGCTTTCTTT. Amino acid sequence: CSVVRDRVYTEAFF.

This clonotype was counted between two and nine times. The rearrangement joins TRBV9 to TRBJ2-7, with 10 bases matching TRBD1. The CDR3 runs to 15 residues. Germline CDR1 SGDLS, CDR2 YYNGEE. Trimming removed 2 bases from V and 4 bases from J; junction bases left unmatched: 6. The CDR3 region is CASSVYPGQGYEQYF. Written as DNA, the CDR3 is TGTGCCAGCAGCGTTTATCCGGGACAGGGGTACGAGCAGTACTTC.

V is TRBV19 and J is TRBJ2-6; the D is unclear. The V gene's germline CDR1 is LNHDA and CDR2 SQIVND (reference sequence). Between the trimmed V and J ends, which lost 5 bases and 4 bases, there was a span of 12 bases. CDR3 length equals 15 residues. The CDR3, as DNA: TGTGCCAGTAGTTCCTCCCAGCCCGGGGCCAACGTCCTGACTTTC. It codes for CASSSSQPGANVLTF. The variable domain in full, with the rest retrieved from reference TRBV19 and TRBJ2-6, is DGGITQSPKYLFRKEGQNVTLSCEQNLNHDAMYWYRQDPGQGLRLIYYSQIVNDFQKGDIAEGYSVSREKKESFPLTVTSAQKNPTAFYLCASSSSQPGANVLTFGAGSRLTVL.

CDR3 nucleotides: TGCGCCAGCAGCTTAGAAGGGACAGGAGGAAACACCATATATTTT. This gives the protein CASSLEGTGGNTIYF. The chain links TRBV5-1 to TRBJ1-3; 8 bases line up with TRBD1. Germline trimming cut 2 bases from V and 4 bases from J; bases unmatched to any gene: 5. This CDR3 spans 15 amino acids. Germline CDR1 is SGHRS and CDR2 is YFSETQ.

The J gene is TRBJ1-2, the V gene TRBV27, with D possibly TRBD1 on 6 matching bases. CDR1 is MNHEY and CDR2 is SMNVEV in the germline V gene (reference sequence). The CDR3 length is 17 residues. Trimming left V 6 bases short and J 5 bases short, with 25 bases between. The CDR3 region has the DNA TGTGCCAGCAGCCGAGGACAGAGATCCTGGGGTCTTTATGGCTACACCTTC. It specifies CASSRGQRSWGLYGYTF.

This clonotype was seen a few times. V usage is TRBV5-1 and J usage is TRBJ1-1; D may be TRBD1 (5 bases). The CDR3 length is 15 residues. Germline V gene sequence: CDR1 SGHRS, CDR2 YFSETQ. V lost 3 bases to trimming and J lost 5 bases, with 17 bases between them. In nucleotides, the CDR3 is TGCGCCAGCAGCTCGTCTCCCGGGGGTTGGACTGAAGCTTTCTTT. It is translated as CASSSSPGGWTEAFF.

This clonotype was picked up many times. The chain is built from TRBV7-2 and TRBJ2-7, with TRBD1 matching 11 bases. Germline lookup yields CDR1 SGHTA and CDR2 FQGNSA. This CDR3 region has 15 residues. The junction had 6 bases not matched to a gene; V was cut back by 1 base and J by 7 bases. For the CDR3, the DNA is TGTGCCAGCAGCTTAGACGGACAGGGGGCGCGAGAGCAGTACTTC. It codes for CASSLDGQGAREQYF.

The rearrangement uses TRBV3-1 and TRBJ1-1, with D unresolved. Between the trimmed V and J ends, which lost 1 base and 1 base, there was a span of 7 bases. Germline assignment: CDR1 LGHDT and CDR2 YNNKEL (reference sequence). CDR3 length equals 14 residues. The CDR3: CASSQAGQNTEAFF. The CDR3 DNA is TGTGCCAGCAGCCAAGCCGGCCAGAACACTGAAGCTTTCTTT.

The chain recombines TRBV5-4 with TRBJ2-2; D is undetermined. The CDR3 is 14 residues long. The V gene lost 2 bases and the J gene lost 7 bases, with 12 bases spanning the gap. Germline CDR1 SGHNT, CDR2 YYREEE (reference sequence). The CDR3 nucleotides are TGTGCCAGCAGCTTAGGACCCTTAAACGGGGAGCTGTTTTTT. This codes for CASSLGPLNGELFF.

The J gene is TRBJ2-1, the V gene TRBV11-3, with 7 nucleotides matching TRBD1. V lost 5 bases, J lost 6 bases, and 10 bases stayed unmatched. Germline V CDR1 and CDR2: SGHNT, YENEEA. The CDR3 runs 15 residues. This CDR3 is CASSRGQAPSNEQFF. CDR3 DNA sequence: TGTGCCAGCAGCCGAGGACAGGCGCCTAGCAATGAGCAGTTCTTC. Full variable domain (rest looked up from reference TRBV11-3 and TRBJ2-1): EAGVVQSPRYKIIEKKQPVAFWCNPISGHNTLYWYLQNLGQGPELLIRYENEEAVDDSQLPKDRFSAERLKGVDSTLKIQPAELGDSAVYLCASSRGQAPSNEQFFGPGTRLTVL.